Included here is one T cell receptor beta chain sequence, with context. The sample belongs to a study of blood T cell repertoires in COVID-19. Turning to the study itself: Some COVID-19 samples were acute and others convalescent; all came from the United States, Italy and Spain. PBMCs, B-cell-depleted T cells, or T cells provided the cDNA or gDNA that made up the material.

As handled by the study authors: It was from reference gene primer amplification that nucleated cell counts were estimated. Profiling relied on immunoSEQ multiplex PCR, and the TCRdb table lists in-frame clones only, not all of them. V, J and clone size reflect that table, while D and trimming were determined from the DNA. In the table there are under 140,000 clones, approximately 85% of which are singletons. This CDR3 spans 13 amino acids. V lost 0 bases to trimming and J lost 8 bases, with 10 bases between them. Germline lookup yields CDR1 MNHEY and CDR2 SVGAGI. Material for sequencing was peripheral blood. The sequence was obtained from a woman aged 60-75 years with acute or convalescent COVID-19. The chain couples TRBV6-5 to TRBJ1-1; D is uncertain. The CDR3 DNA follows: TGTGCCAGCAGTTACTCGCCTCGGTCCGAAGCTTTCTTT. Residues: CASSYSPRSEAFF.